This TCR beta chain was observed in a study of shared T cell receptors in the human thymus. Clones were read by immunoSEQ multiplex PCR, and TCRdb kept only the in-frame ones, dropping some. This table holds roughly 710,000 clones, 80% to 90% found once. The CDR3 has 17 residues. Trimming left V 6 bases short and J 2 bases short, with 21 bases between. Germline CDR1 and CDR2: KGHSH and LQKENI. The sample was also reused in another study, on human thymus T cells. That paper adds: Those donating were healthy Finnish infants in corrective surgery for congenital heart defects. Related reports documented highly overlapping thymic repertoires among unrelated individuals.

The receptor's source is a girl under three years old with a congenital heart defect. Sequenced: thymocytes. The chain links TRBV18 to TRBJ2-3, with D possibly being TRBD2 (6 bases). The CDR3, as DNA: TGTGCCAGCTCGCCTACCCTAGCGATCCTCCACACAGATACGCAGTATTTT. This gives the protein CASSPTLAILHTDTQYF.